This TCR beta chain was retrieved from a study of control samples from healthy donors and cancer patients. This clone was seen just once. Clones were sequenced by immunoSEQ multiplex PCR, and TCRdb holds only the in-frame ones, with some missing. The sample holds some 130,000 clones; 80% to 95% are singletons and the top ten take less than 7%. Germline CDR1 reads MNHEY; CDR2 reads SVGAGI. Trimming took off 2 bases at V and 2 bases at J, with 10 bases between the two ends. The CDR3 is 14 residues long. This chain connects TRBV6-5 to TRBJ2-7; D is unclear. This TCR was sampled from a man between 18 and 35 years old in good health. The specimen was blood. The CDR3 region is CASSYLTRTYEQYF. CDR3 DNA sequence: TGTGCCAGCAGTTACCTGACGCGGACCTACGAGCAGTACTTC.